This T cell receptor (beta chain) was obtained from a study of cytomegalovirus exposure and HLA in healthy donors. About the research overall: Researchers found that roughly 81% of fewer than 450 genotyped donors fell within the Caucasian-associated ancestry cluster. Study-level results: Most of the TCR beta V segments (in an earlier analysis) were productive either about 90% or about 30% of the time.

This clone was seen a few times. Its specificity is not known. This CDR3 is built from 13 residues. Between the trimmed V and J ends, which lost 2 bases and 2 bases, there was a span of 6 bases. Germline V gene sequence: CDR1 SNHLY, CDR2 FYNNEI. The PCR made use of 60 Vbeta and 13 Jbeta primers. The repertoire was sequenced with immunoSEQ multiplex PCR; TCRdb's copy has only in-frame clones and lacks some. The repertoire consists of approximately 160,000 clones, with approximately 62% occurring once and the leading ten covering less than 1.5%. J is TRBJ2-5 and V is TRBV2; D remains ambiguous. The sample was PBMCs. This clonotype was sampled from a man aged 45 to 65 in good health and CMV-seronegative. CDR3 in amino acids: CASSESQQETQYF. In DNA form, the CDR3 reads TGTGCCAGCAGTGAATCGCAGCAAGAGACCCAGTACTTC.